The 14 T cell receptor beta chains given below trace back to one sample, sequenced in a study of T cell clones after liver transplantation. Method: immunoSEQ multiplex PCR; TCRdb's copy keeps in-frame clones and lacks some. The repertoire holds about 24,000 clones, with more than 60% as singletons. Source: CD4+ T cells from blood, taken before liver transplant. These receptors originate from a human donor who received a liver transplant.

This clone was counted between two and nine times. The chain couples TRBV2 to TRBJ1-2; TRBD1 aligns across 8 bases. CDR1 is SNHLY, CDR2 FYNNEI, per germline. CDR3 size: 14 residues. The ends lost 5 bases at V and 2 bases at J; junction bases unmatched: 4. The CDR3 is CASSQSGGNYGYTF. DNA of the CDR3: TGTGCCAGCAGTCAGTCAGGGGGCAACTATGGCTACACCTTC.

The CDR3 DNA sequence: TGCGCCAGCAGCTACCTGGACAGGGCGAGCGATACGCAGTATTTT. Protein sequence: CASSYLDRASDTQYF. V gene TRBV5-1 combines with J gene TRBJ2-3, with TRBD1 identical over 8 bases. Germline V lookup: CDR1 SGHRS, CDR2 YFSETQ. V shed 3 bases and J 6 bases; nucleotides not matched to a gene: 9. This CDR3 contains 15 residues.

The rearrangement uses TRBV12-2 and TRBJ2-1; TRBD1 is taken as the D call from the table, unchecked against the DNA. TRBV12-2 is designated a pseudogene. CDR3 size: 14 residues. The CDR3, as DNA: TGTGCAAGTCGTCGACAAGACAACTACAATGAGCAGTTCTTC. Its protein product is CASRRQDNYNEQFF.

The J gene is TRBJ1-5, the V gene TRBV6-1, with D unresolved. V was cut by 0 bases and J by 4 bases, with 13 bases left in between. Germline-derived CDR1 and CDR2 are MNHNS and SASEGT. The CDR3 totals 16 residues. The CDR3 is CASSEALATRNQPQHF. In nucleotides, the CDR3 is TGTGCCAGCAGTGAAGCGCTTGCGACCAGGAATCAGCCCCAGCATTTT.

This rearrangement joins TRBV19 to TRBJ1-5; 9 nucleotides agree with TRBD1. The V and J ends lost 6 bases and 3 bases, in that order; junction bases with no gene match: 6. The CDR3 covers 15 residues. From germline, CDR1 is LNHDA and CDR2 SQIVND (reference sequence). The CDR3, as DNA: TGTGCCAGTAGCCGGGACAGGGTGGACAATCAGCCCCAGCATTTT. This encodes CASSRDRVDNQPQHF.

The chain employs TRBV18 and TRBJ2-3; TRBD2 aligns across 13 bases. With V trimmed by 4 bases and J by 4 bases, 2 bases remained unmatched. The CDR3 has 15 residues. Germline values: CDR1 KGHSH, CDR2 LQKENI. Here the CDR3 reads CASSLGTSGADTQYF. The DNA of the CDR3 is TGTGCCAGCTCACTGGGGACTAGCGGGGCAGATACGCAGTATTTT. Together with reference TRBV18 and TRBJ2-3, the CDR3 gives the full variable domain: NAGVMQNPRHLVRRRGQEARLRCSPMKGHSHVYWYRQLPEEGLKFMVYLQKENIIDESGMPKERFSAEFPKEGPSILRIQQVVRGDSAAYFCASSLGTSGADTQYFGPGTRLTVL.

The J gene is TRBJ1-4, the V gene TRBV6-1; D not resolved. The CDR3 covers 11 residues. Germline V gene lookup returns CDR1 MNHNS and CDR2 SASEGT. The germline V and J ends were trimmed by 4 bases and 11 bases, with 8 bases remaining between them. DNA for the CDR3: TGTGCCAGCAGTGCCCTCGGTAAACTGTTTTTT. Translation: CASSALGKLFF.

The CDR3 coding sequence is TGTGCCAGCAGTTTATCATGGGACGGAATGGGGACTAATGAAAAACTGTTTTTT. Protein sequence: CASSLSWDGMGTNEKLFF. The rearrangement links TRBV28 to TRBJ1-4; D is perhaps TRBD1 (5 bases). Germline-derived CDR1 and CDR2 are MDHEN and SYDVKM. The CDR3 has 18 amino acids. Trimming pared 1 base from V and 2 bases from J, leaving 17 bases between.

The chain links TRBV6-5 to TRBJ2-1, with D uncertain. CDR1 and CDR2 from the germline V gene are MNHEY and SVGAGI. This CDR3 has 14 residues. Trimming shortened V by 2 bases and J by 4 bases, and 9 bases separated the two germline ends. CDR3 in DNA: TGTGCCAGCAGTTACGGTCTGGGATACAATGAGCAGTTCTTC. It yields the protein CASSYGLGYNEQFF.

V usage is TRBV11-3 and J usage is TRBJ2-1, with 11 bases matching TRBD2. The CDR3 consists of 19 residues. V was clipped by 2 bases and J by 5 bases; unmatched bases: 14. Germline V gene data show CDR1 as SGHNT and CDR2 as YENEEA. The CDR3 nucleotides are TGTGCCAGCAGCTTATTCGGGACTAGCGGAGTGGGGGAGAACAATGAGCAGTTCTTC. Its protein product is CASSLFGTSGVGENNEQFF.

The rearrangement links TRBV27 to TRBJ2-3; 8 bases agree with TRBD1. V lost 5 bases to trimming and J lost 1 base; unmatched junction nucleotides: 11. Germline-derived CDR1 and CDR2 are MNHEY and SMNVEV (reference sequence). The CDR3 consists of 17 residues. The CDR3 loop reads CASSRLSTGAGTDTQYF. The CDR3 DNA is TGTGCCAGCAGTCGACTATCGACAGGGGCGGGCACAGATACGCAGTATTTT.

This clone was counted a few times. The V call is TRBV6-1, the J call TRBJ2-7; D perhaps matches TRBD2 (5 bases). The CDR3 extends over 16 amino acids. Germline V lookup: CDR1 MNHNS, CDR2 SASEGT. With 1 base removed from V and 0 bases from J, the gap between germline ends came to 13 bases. The CDR3 DNA sequence: TGTGCCAGCAGTGAAGAGTCGGGGTGGAGCTCCTACGAGCAGTACTTC. It translates to CASSEESGWSSYEQYF.

The J gene is TRBJ2-1, the V gene TRBV6-1; 10 bases are a match to TRBD1. The germline gives CDR1 MNHNS, CDR2 SASEGT. This CDR3 contains 16 residues. The J segment lost 6 bases and the V segment lost 0 bases, leaving 5 bases of the junction unmatched. As DNA, the CDR3 is TGTGCCAGCAGTGAAGCCGGACAGGGGGTACGCAATGAGCAGTTCTTC. This sequence encodes CASSEAGQGVRNEQFF.

V is TRBV5-6 and J is TRBJ1-2; 9 nucleotides align to TRBD1. This CDR3 is built from 15 residues. The V segment lost 4 bases and the J segment 4 bases; nucleotides outside the gene matches: 8. Looked up from germline, CDR1 is SGHDT and CDR2 is YYEEEE. The CDR3 protein is CASSPGQGSIYGYTF. The CDR3 DNA sequence: TGTGCCAGCAGCCCTGGACAGGGGAGTATCTATGGCTACACCTTC.